This T cell receptor (beta chain) was retrieved from a study of T cell repertoires in cytomegalovirus infection. Background on the study: Public TCR beta signatures were indicative of both CMV infection and a matching HLA type.

TCRdb used MiXCR to reprocess the reads, holding one entry per CDR3 protein. The sample has around 800,000 distinct CDR3 sequences; less than 35% are singletons. On this clonotype itself: Its antigen is currently unknown.

The V segment lost 6 bases and the J segment 6 bases; nucleotides outside the gene matches: 7. Germline values: CDR1 MNHEY, CDR2 SMNVEV (reference sequence). The CDR3 contains 14 residues. This sample comprised cultured CD8+ T cells from PBMCs, obtained from culture after CMV antigen stimulation. The receptor was derived from a human donor in good health (CMV status not recorded). Some clones in this sample may be carry-over from other donors' samples. The chain couples TRBV27 to TRBJ2-1; the match to TRBD2 covers 8 bases. The CDR3 sequence: CASSSGGALNEQFF. The CDR3 nucleotides are TGTGCCAGCAGCTCGGGGGGGGCGCTCAATGAGCAGTTCTTC.